This T cell receptor beta chain was recorded in a study of T cells in Graves' hyperthyroidism and ophthalmopathy (dated by TCRdb to 2018 to 2020). For the study in its entirety: Peripheral blood samples were taken at the time of initial diagnosis, prior to any treatment. In addition, the study compared T-cell repertoires in thyroid tissue and in blood from roughly six Graves' hyperthyroidism patients. The paper reports TCR Vbeta CDR3 sequencing of approximately 140 peripheral blood samples: under 45 ophthalmopathy, approximately 74 hyperthyroidism and around 17 progressor patients. The approximately 98 discovery patients were randomly divided into training and test sets at a 7:3 ratio. To identify distinguishing TCR V-J signatures, a discovery cohort of 95 to 100 patients was used, comprising 40 to 45 with Graves' ophthalmopathy and around 60 with stable Graves' hyperthyroidism. An independent validation cohort of around 19 hyperthyroidism patients and roughly 16 patients who later progressed to ophthalmopathy tested prospective prediction of ophthalmopathy. Once sampling was done, hyperthyroidism patients were given methimazole at a starting dose of 30 mg daily, whereas ophthalmopathy patients were given high-dose intravenous methylprednisolone. Summary of the overall study and its limitations: A model built on a 13 V-J signature distinguished ophthalmopathy from stable hyperthyroidism, reaching 85% to 90% sensitivity and about 81% specificity in cross-validation and 80%/75% in testing. In validation, the model predicted progression to ophthalmopathy a median of approximately 6.3 months before onset, with about 71% sensitivity and about 72% specificity. Sample size was not statistically predetermined, and blinding of investigators to group allocation was not performed. Most expanded thyroid clonotypes (frequency above 0.001) were also detected in blood, suggesting blood repertoires may reflect thyroid immune responses.

Its CDR3 holds 13 amino acids, cysteine through phenylalanine. The read is trimmed to its CDR3 DNA, 39 bases read in frame from base 1. The germline V gene (reference sequence) gives CDR1 as MNHEY and CDR2 as SMNVEV. Germline trimming: 4 bases from V, 6 bases from J; junction bases outside gene matches: 2. As concerns this clonotype: The antigen this receptor binds is unknown. The sample holds no much larger clone one base away, and base qualities are not on file.

TCR beta CDR3 regions were amplified from RNA transcripts. The first round of RT-PCR for the TCR CDR3 was performed with the HTBI primer set and the Qiagen OneStep RT-PCR kit. The libraries were constructed in a second round of multiplex PCR and then size-selected and purified. Sequencing of the libraries was done on an Illumina HiSeq2000 using paired-end 100 bp reads. The authors' pipeline ran thus. SOAPnuke was used to process the raw data, throwing out any read that contained adapters or uncalled bases, had a mean Phred below 15, or lacked an exact constant-primer or identifier match. High-quality paired reads were merged using COPE v1.2.5, and each unique nucleotide sequence was defined as a clonotype. Clonotypes were aligned to IMGT TRBV, TRBD and TRBJ reference segments using MiTCR v1.1. Only V-J combinations with frequency above 0.0001, covering 99.2% of repertoires, were analysed. A TCS score was defined as the ratio of F50 (clonal expansion) to E x V (chaos), with BLOSUM62-based TCRdist applied between CDR3 peptides within each V-J. Welch's t-statistics and random forest reduced several hundred V-J features to roughly 13, which were used in a naive Bayes classifier (R e1071). The public sequencing data were trimmed at Q25 with fastp and processed into clonotypes with MiXCR by TCRdb, which kept only in-frame beta chains. Entries are consolidated by CDR3 protein sequence, retaining the most common genes and DNA. TCRdb, not the authors, supplied the V and J calls. The sample table records over 650,000 distinct CDR3 sequences; about 17% of these occur just once. The ten largest account for approximately 8% of the sample.

Stable Graves' hyperthyroidism was defined as no progression to ophthalmopathy during 18 months of follow-up. Hyperthyroidism patients were aged 18 to 65 years and newly diagnosed, with disease duration of less than 2 months. Exclusion was applied to patients with uncontrolled infections, other autoimmune diseases, pregnancy or lactation. Clinical symptoms, serum thyroxine and TRAb, thyroid ultrasound, and orbital computed tomography formed the basis for the diagnoses. PBMCs were separated from around 9.1 ml of fresh peripheral blood using Ficoll-Paque density gradient centrifugation. Total RNA was extracted using Trizol reagent, and RNA quality was assessed on an Agilent 2100 Bioanalyzer.

This TCR came from a man younger than 30 with Graves' hyperthyroidism. Sequenced material: blood. The chain is made from TRBV27 and TRBJ2-7, with TRBD2 matching 11 junction bases. The CDR3 protein is CASSSTSGTEQYF. The nucleotide sequence reads TGTGCCAGCAGTTCGACTAGCGGGACCGAGCAGTACTTC.